The 22 T cell receptor beta chains below all came from one sample that was sequenced in a study of identical twins. TCRdb reprocessed the 5' RACE reads via MiXCR and lists one record per CDR3 protein. The sample lists 600,000 to 700,000 distinct CDR3 sequences, about 20% seen once, with approximately 4.5% in the top ten. The same data also went into a second study, on T cells expressing NK-cell markers.

Sequencing was carried out using PBMCs. All receptors derive from a young woman in good health.

The rearrangement joins TRBV6-2 or TRBV6-3 to TRBJ1-1; unclear D gene. Germline values: CDR1 MNHEY, CDR2 SVGEGT. The V end was cut by 5 bases, the J end by 0 bases, with 10 bases between. This CDR3 contains 14 residues. The DNA of the CDR3 is TGTGCCAGCAGTGCAAGAACTGTGAACACTGAAGCTTTCTTT. It is translated as CASSARTVNTEAFF.

The chain joins TRBV12-3 or TRBV12-4 to TRBJ2-7; 8 nucleotides align to TRBD2. The CDR3 runs 14 residues. The trim removed 6 bases at V and 0 bases at J, leaving 4 bases unmatched. CDR3 loop: CASSPSGLSYEQYF. The DNA of the CDR3 is TGTGCCAGCAGCCCTAGCGGGCTCTCCTACGAGCAGTACTTC.

This rearrangement joins TRBV20-1 to TRBJ2-7, with TRBD1 identical over 7 bases. The V gene's germline CDR1 is DFQATT and CDR2 SNEGSKA (reference sequence). V shed 4 bases, J shed 2 bases, and the junction held 5 bases outside the gene matches. CDR3 length: 13 residues. The CDR3 nucleotides read TGCAGTGCTAATACAGGGGAGCCCTACGAGCAGTACTTC. It specifies CSANTGEPYEQYF.

This clonotype occurred a few times. The chain employs TRBV12-3 or TRBV12-4 and TRBJ1-1, with D possibly being TRBD1 (6 bases). The V end was cut by 10 bases, the J end by 2 bases, with 17 bases between. The CDR3 consists of 14 residues. The CDR3: CATLGGTSNTEAFF. CDR3 sequence (DNA): TGTGCCACTCTAGGCGGGACAAGTAACACTGAAGCTTTCTTT.

The chain combines TRBV20-1 with TRBJ2-7; tentative D call: TRBD2 (5 bases). V lost 5 bases and J lost 7, with 12 bases in between. There are 11 residues in the CDR3. Germline CDR1 and CDR2: DFQATT and SNEGSKA (reference sequence). The CDR3 loop reads CSAALGGEQYF. CDR3 coding DNA: TGCAGTGCTGCCCTCGGAGGAGAGCAGTACTTC.

This clonotype came up many times. The chain is built from TRBV20-1 and TRBJ1-1; tentatively, D is TRBD1 (5 bases). Trimming took 6 bases from V and 4 from J, leaving 18 bases between them. The CDR3 is 14 amino acids. Germline-derived CDR1 and CDR2 are DFQATT and SNEGSKA (reference sequence). The CDR3 nucleotides read TGCAGTGCCTCCCGGTGGCAGGGAATCACTGAAGCTTTCTTT. It is translated as CSASRWQGITEAFF.

This clonotype came up many times. The V and J genes are TRBV29-1 and TRBJ1-2; TRBD1 aligns across 7 bases. Unmatched junction bases numbered 8, after V lost 6 bases and J lost 4 bases. The CDR3 totals 13 residues. Per germline, CDR1 SQVTM and CDR2 ANQGSEA. As DNA, the CDR3 is TGCAGCGTAGACTCCCGGGACAGCTATGGCTACACCTTC. Protein product: CSVDSRDSYGYTF.

This clonotype was found a few times. CDR3 nucleotides: TGCAGTGCTAGAGGCGCACTCGGGACAAAGCAGTTCTTC. Amino acid sequence: CSARGALGTKQFF. The chain is built from TRBV20-1 and TRBJ2-1, with TRBD1 as a possible D gene (6 bases). From germline, CDR1 is DFQATT and CDR2 SNEGSKA (reference sequence). CDR3 length: 13 residues. Trimming removed 1 base at V and 11 bases at J, with 15 bases between.

This clonotype came up a few times. The chain uses TRBV25-1 and TRBJ2-7; D gene unclear. Germline loops: CDR1 MGHDK, CDR2 SYGVNS. This CDR3 region has 12 residues. Trimming cost V 4 bases and J 3 bases, with 7 bases left between them. The CDR3 spells CASSALGYEQYF. In DNA form, the CDR3 reads TGTGCCAGCAGTGCATTGGGCTACGAGCAGTACTTC.

This chain connects TRBV29-1 to TRBJ2-1, with 9 bases fitting TRBD1. Germline-derived CDR1 and CDR2 are SQVTM and ANQGSEA. The length of the CDR3 is 15 residues. V trimming: 6 bases; J trimming: 6 bases; junction bases outside the gene matches: 12. CDR3 coding DNA: TGCAGCGTCTCCCGGACAGGGGAAGGGGTCAATGAGCAGTTCTTC. Translated, it gives CSVSRTGEGVNEQFF.

A few counts support this clonotype. This rearrangement joins TRBV7-2 to TRBJ2-3; D ambiguous. The CDR3 has 12 amino acids. V dropped 2 bases and J dropped 6 bases, with 6 bases sitting between them. Looked up from germline, CDR1 is SGHTA and CDR2 is FQGNSA. The CDR3 loop reads CASSLNRDTQYF. DNA of the CDR3: TGTGCCAGCAGCTTAAATCGCGATACGCAGTATTTT.

This clonotype appeared a few times. The chain is built from TRBV10-2 and TRBJ2-2; 8 bases are a match to TRBD2. The CDR3 contains 14 residues. Germline V lookup: CDR1 WSHSY, CDR2 SAAADI. J gave up 0 bases and V 11 bases, and 5 bases lay outside the gene matches. The CDR3 nucleotides read TGCGCCCTAAGGGGACTAGCGAACACCGGGGAGCTGTTTTTT. This translates into CALRGLANTGELFF.

The chain recombines TRBV6-2 or TRBV6-3 with TRBJ2-5; D perhaps matches TRBD1 (5 bases). Trimming pared 0 bases from V and 1 base from J, leaving 15 bases between. Germline V CDR1 and CDR2: MNHEY, SVGEGT. The CDR3 runs to 17 residues. CDR3 protein: CASSYSDAGALQETQYF. The CDR3 DNA reads as TGTGCCAGCAGTTACTCGGACGCTGGGGCACTCCAAGAGACCCAGTACTTC.

The chain links TRBV7-9 to TRBJ2-3, with no clear D. This CDR3 comprises 11 residues. CDR1 is SEHNR, CDR2 FQNEAQ, per germline (reference sequence). Between the trimmed V and J ends, which lost 4 bases and 6 bases, there was a span of 5 bases. The CDR3: CASSSMDTQYF. CDR3 DNA: TGTGCCAGCAGCTCCATGGATACGCAGTATTTT. Full variable domain (outside the CDR3, taken from reference TRBV7-9 and TRBJ2-3): DTGVSQNPRHKITKRGQNVTFRCDPISEHNRLYWYRQTLGQGPEFLTYFQNEAQLEKSRLLSDRFSAERPKGSFSTLEIQRTEQGDSAMYLCASSSMDTQYFGPGTRLTVL.

The sample holds a few counts of this clonotype. The chain uses TRBV12-3 or TRBV12-4 and TRBJ2-3; D tentatively reads TRBD1 or TRBD2 (5 bases each). Trimming pared 5 bases from V and 1 base from J, leaving 16 bases between. The length of the CDR3 is 16 residues. CDR3: CASSRGPSPRTDTQYF. The CDR3, as DNA: TGTGCCAGCAGTCGGGGACCGAGCCCACGCACAGATACGCAGTATTTT.

This clonotype was recorded at least ten times. This chain joins TRBV4-1 and TRBJ2-7, with D tentatively TRBD2 (6 bases). The CDR3 runs to 14 residues. CDR1 and CDR2 (germline): MGHRA, YSYEKL. The germline V and J ends were trimmed by 4 bases and 2 bases, with 12 bases remaining between them. CDR3 coding DNA: TGCGCCAGCAGCCCAAGGGACTCGACCTACGAGCAGTACTTC. As protein: CASSPRDSTYEQYF.

The chain carries TRBV3-1 and TRBJ2-3, with TRBD2 identical over 9 bases. With 0 bases clipped from V and 10 bases from J, the junction kept 11 bases outside the gene matches. CDR1 is LGHDT and CDR2 is YNNKEL in the germline V gene (reference sequence). The CDR3 loop spans 16 amino acids. CDR3 nucleotide sequence: TGTGCCAGCAGCCAAGAGGGAACTATTAGCGGGGGACCGCAGTATTTT. Protein: CASSQEGTISGGPQYF.

This clonotype has more than one count but fewer than ten. J is TRBJ2-2 and V is TRBV20-1; D may match TRBD1 or TRBD2 (5 bases each). V gave up 3 bases and J gave up 4 bases, with 12 bases separating them. This CDR3 comprises 14 residues. Germline V gene data show CDR1 as DFQATT and CDR2 as SNEGSKA (reference sequence). The CDR3 sequence is CSASGDELTGELFF. CDR3 in DNA: TGCAGTGCTAGTGGGGACGAGCTCACCGGGGAGCTGTTTTTT.

This clonotype was seen repeatedly, ten times or more. V usage is TRBV12-3 or TRBV12-4 and J usage is TRBJ1-2; TRBD1 matches at 7 bases. There are 12 residues in the CDR3. V trimming: 2 bases; J trimming: 7 bases; junction bases outside the gene matches: 1. CDR3 protein: CASSLHRGGYTF. The CDR3, as DNA: TGTGCCAGCAGTTTACACAGGGGTGGCTACACCTTC.

This clonotype occurred a few times. V gene TRBV12-3 or TRBV12-4 combines with J gene TRBJ2-1; D unclear. V was clipped by 7 bases and J by 5 bases, with 18 bases between them. This CDR3 spans 15 amino acids. The DNA for the CDR3 is TGTGCCAGCACCATTATCCCTTTTTCCCACAATGAGCAGTTCTTC. Protein product: CASTIIPFSHNEQFF.

The chain has TRBV20-1 and TRBJ2-2, with D uncertain. CDR1 is DFQATT, CDR2 SNEGSKA, per germline (reference sequence). With 0 bases removed from V and 5 bases from J, the gap between germline ends came to 13 bases. The CDR3 covers 15 residues. DNA for the CDR3: TGCAGTGCTAGAGATGCGGCGCTTACTACCGGGGAGCTGTTTTTT. Its translation: CSARDAALTTGELFF.

This clonotype came up a few times. A junction boundary mismatches the germline segment, possibly from a read error. This rearrangement joins TRBV12-3 or TRBV12-4 to TRBJ2-4; D uncertain. CDR3 length equals 12 residues. This chain's CDR3 is CASSLGQFPQVF. The CDR3 coding sequence is TGTGCCAGCAGCCTAGGCCAGTTTCCCCAGGTCTTC.